This TCR beta chain is from a study of T cell responses to AZD1222 COVID-19 vaccine. Assay: immunoSEQ multiplex PCR; the TCRdb copy retains only in-frame clones and omits some. The sample includes about 100,000 clones, more than 70% seen only once; the top ten take 3% to 3.5%. Study results and caveats: In the spike-specific TCR repertoire, nearly half reportedly target unmutated variant regions. Donors were mostly white British, more females; clonal diversity possibly underestimated. With two AZD1222 doses given, Spike-specific TCR breadth and depth both rose.

V gave up 5 bases and J gave up 5 bases; unmatched junction bases: 10. Germline V CDR1 and CDR2: MNHEY, SVGAGI. The CDR3 totals 15 residues. In regard to this clone: The target antigen is unknown.

The origin of this receptor is an adult in good health. The source was peripheral blood, collected on day 0 of AZD1222 vaccination. V usage is TRBV6-5 and J usage is TRBJ2-5; 8 bases are shared with TRBD1. CDR3 in amino acids: CASSPRTGNVETQYF. Here the CDR3 DNA reads TGTGCCAGCAGTCCCAGGACAGGGAATGTGGAGACCCAGTACTTC.